This entry features one T cell receptor beta chain sequence. Its antigen remains unidentified. No cell sorting was done before RNA was extracted from the tissue. This non-tumor lung sample came from over 3 cm beyond the tumor edge. Between August and November 2014, newly diagnosed, chemotherapy-naive lung cancer patients underwent thoracic surgery in China. The entry originates in a study of tumor and adjacent non-tumor tissue in lung cancer. Findings and limits, study-wide: Higher tumor TCR diversity was associated with shorter survival. Normal lung showed higher cumulative top 100 clone frequency than tumor.

TCRbeta libraries were built with three rounds of nested PCR, modified from ARM-PCR. TCRdb redid the calling of the multiplex PCR reads with MiXCR, one entry per CDR3 protein. The sample has more than 85,000 distinct CDR3 sequences; approximately 60% are singletons. This sequence originates from a man aged 30 to 45 with non-small cell lung cancer. Source material: distant non-tumor lung tissue.

CDR3 nucleotide sequence: TGTGCCAGCACTCGGGGGAGGGAGCAGTACTTC. Translation gives CASTRGREQYF. The V call is TRBV6-5, the J call TRBJ2-7, with D perhaps matching TRBD2 (6 bases). Germline V gene lookup returns CDR1 MNHEY and CDR2 SVGAGI. There are 11 residues in the CDR3. V was cut by 7 bases and J by 7 bases, with 11 bases left in between.